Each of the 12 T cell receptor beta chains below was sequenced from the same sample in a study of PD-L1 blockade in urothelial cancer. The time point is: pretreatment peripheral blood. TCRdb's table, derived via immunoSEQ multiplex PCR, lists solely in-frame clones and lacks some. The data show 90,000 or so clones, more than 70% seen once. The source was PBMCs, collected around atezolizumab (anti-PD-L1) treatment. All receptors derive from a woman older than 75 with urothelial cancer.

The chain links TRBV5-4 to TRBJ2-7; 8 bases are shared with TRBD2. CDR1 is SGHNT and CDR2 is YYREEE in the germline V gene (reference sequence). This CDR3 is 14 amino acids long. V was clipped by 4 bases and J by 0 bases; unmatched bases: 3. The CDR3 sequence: CASSGSGSSYEQYF. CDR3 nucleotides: TGTGCCAGCAGCGGGAGCGGGAGCTCCTACGAGCAGTACTTC.

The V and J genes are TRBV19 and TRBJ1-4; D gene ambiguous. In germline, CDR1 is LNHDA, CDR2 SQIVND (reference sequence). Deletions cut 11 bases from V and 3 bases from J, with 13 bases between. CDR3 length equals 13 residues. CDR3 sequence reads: CAGPRMPNEKLFF. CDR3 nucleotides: TGTGCCGGCCCTCGCATGCCTAATGAAAAACTGTTTTTT.

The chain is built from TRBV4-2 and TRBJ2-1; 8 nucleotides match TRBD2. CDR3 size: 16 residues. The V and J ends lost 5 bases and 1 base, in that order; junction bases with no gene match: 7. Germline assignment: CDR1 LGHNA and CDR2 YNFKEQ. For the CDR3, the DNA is TGTGCCAGCAGCTCACTACTAGCGGCTTCCTACAATGAGCAGTTCTTC. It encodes CASSSLLAASYNEQFF.

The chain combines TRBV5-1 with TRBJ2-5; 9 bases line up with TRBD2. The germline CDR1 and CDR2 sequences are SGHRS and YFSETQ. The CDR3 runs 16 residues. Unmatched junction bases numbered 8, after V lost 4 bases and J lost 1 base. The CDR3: CASSPGTSIRQETQYF. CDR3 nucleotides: TGCGCCAGCAGCCCAGGGACTAGCATTCGCCAAGAGACCCAGTACTTC.

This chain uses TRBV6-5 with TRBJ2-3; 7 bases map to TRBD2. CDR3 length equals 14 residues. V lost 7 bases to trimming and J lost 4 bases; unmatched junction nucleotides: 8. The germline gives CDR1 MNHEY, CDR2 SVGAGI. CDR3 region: CASKTSWGADTQYF. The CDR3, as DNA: TGTGCCAGCAAGACTAGCTGGGGGGCAGATACGCAGTATTTT.

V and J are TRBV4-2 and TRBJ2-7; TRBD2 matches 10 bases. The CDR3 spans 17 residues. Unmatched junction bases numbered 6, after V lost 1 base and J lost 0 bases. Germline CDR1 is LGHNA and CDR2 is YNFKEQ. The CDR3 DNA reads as TGTGCCAGCAGCCAAGGGACTAGCGGCTTCAGCTCCTACGAGCAGTACTTC. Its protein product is CASSQGTSGFSSYEQYF.

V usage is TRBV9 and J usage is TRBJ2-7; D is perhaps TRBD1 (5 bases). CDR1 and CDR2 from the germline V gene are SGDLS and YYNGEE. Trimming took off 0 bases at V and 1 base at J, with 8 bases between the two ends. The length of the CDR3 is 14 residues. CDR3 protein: CASSVGPGSYEQYF. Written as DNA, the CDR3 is TGTGCCAGCAGCGTAGGTCCAGGGTCCTACGAGCAGTACTTC.

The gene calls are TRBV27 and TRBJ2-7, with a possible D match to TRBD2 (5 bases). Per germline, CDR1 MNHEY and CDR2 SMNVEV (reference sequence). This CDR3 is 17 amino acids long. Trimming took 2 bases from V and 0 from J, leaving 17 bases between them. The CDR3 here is CASSLRLASGNSYEQYF. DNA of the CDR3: TGTGCCAGCAGTTTAAGGTTGGCGTCGGGGAACTCCTACGAGCAGTACTTC.

CDR3 sequence (DNA): TGCAGTGCCCCGACTAGCTCTGAGCAGTTCTTC. This encodes CSAPTSSEQFF. The rearrangement joins TRBV20-1 to TRBJ2-1; 7 bases fit TRBD2. The CDR3 loop spans 11 amino acids. The V segment lost 6 bases and the J segment 9 bases; nucleotides outside the gene matches: 5. Germline V gives CDR1 DFQATT, CDR2 SNEGSKA (reference sequence).

DNA of the CDR3: TGTGCCAGCAGTCGACAGGAATATAGCAATCAGCCCCAGCATTTT. Translating gives CASSRQEYSNQPQHF. The genes are TRBV2 and TRBJ1-5; D perhaps matches TRBD1 (6 bases). Trimming removed 5 bases at V and 0 bases at J, with 11 bases between. The CDR3 loop spans 15 amino acids. CDR1 and CDR2 from the germline V gene are SNHLY and FYNNEI.

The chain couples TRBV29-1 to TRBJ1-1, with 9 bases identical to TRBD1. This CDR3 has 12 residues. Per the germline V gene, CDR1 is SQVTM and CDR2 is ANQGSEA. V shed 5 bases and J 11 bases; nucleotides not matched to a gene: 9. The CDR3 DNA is TGCAGCGTTAGCGGGACAGGGACGGGGGCTTTCTTT. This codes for CSVSGTGTGAFF.

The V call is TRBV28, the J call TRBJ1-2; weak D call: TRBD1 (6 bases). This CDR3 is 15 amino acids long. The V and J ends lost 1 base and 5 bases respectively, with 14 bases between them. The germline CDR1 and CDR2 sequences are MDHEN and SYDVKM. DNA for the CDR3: TGTGCCAGCAGTTTATCTCAGGGGTACGGATATGGCTACACCTTC. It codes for CASSLSQGYGYGYTF.